This T cell receptor (beta chain) was profiled in a study of T cells in Graves' hyperthyroidism and ophthalmopathy. Uncontrolled infection, other autoimmune disease, pregnancy or lactation excluded patients. Amplification yielded TCR beta CDR3 regions, with RNA transcripts as the source. The HTBI primer set served for first-round RT-PCR of the TCR CDR3. TCRdb redid the calling of the multiplex PCR reads with MiXCR, one entry per CDR3 protein. This sample carries roughly 500,000 distinct CDR3 sequences, just over 45% of them seen once, and the ten largest clones take around 17%. The source of this sequence is an adult woman with Graves' disease, either hyperthyroidism or ophthalmopathy (not recorded which). Sequencing input: peripheral blood or thyroid tissue (not recorded which).

The chain's CDR3 is CASSLWVRPSGRQETQYF. In nucleotides, the CDR3 is TGTGCCAGCAGCTTATGGGTTCGTCCTAGCGGGAGACAAGAGACCCAGTACTTC. The genes are TRBV7-2 and TRBJ2-5; 10 positions match TRBD2. This CDR3 has 18 residues. Per the germline V gene, CDR1 is SGHTA and CDR2 is FQGNSA. With 2 bases clipped from V and 2 bases from J, the junction kept 11 bases outside the gene matches.